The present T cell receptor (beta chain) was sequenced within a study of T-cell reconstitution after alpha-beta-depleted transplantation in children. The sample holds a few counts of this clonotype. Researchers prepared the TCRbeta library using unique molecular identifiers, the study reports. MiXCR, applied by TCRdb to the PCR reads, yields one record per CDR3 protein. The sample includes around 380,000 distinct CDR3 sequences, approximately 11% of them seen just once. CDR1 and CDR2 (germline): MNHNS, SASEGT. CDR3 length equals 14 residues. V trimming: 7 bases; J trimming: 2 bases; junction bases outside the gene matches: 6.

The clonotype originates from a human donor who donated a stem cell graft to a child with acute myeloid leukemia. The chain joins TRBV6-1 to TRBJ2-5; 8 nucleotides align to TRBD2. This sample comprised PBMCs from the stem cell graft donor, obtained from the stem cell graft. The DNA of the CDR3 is TGTGCCAGCACCCCACTAGCGGTTCAAGAGACCCAGTACTTC. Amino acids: CASTPLAVQETQYF.